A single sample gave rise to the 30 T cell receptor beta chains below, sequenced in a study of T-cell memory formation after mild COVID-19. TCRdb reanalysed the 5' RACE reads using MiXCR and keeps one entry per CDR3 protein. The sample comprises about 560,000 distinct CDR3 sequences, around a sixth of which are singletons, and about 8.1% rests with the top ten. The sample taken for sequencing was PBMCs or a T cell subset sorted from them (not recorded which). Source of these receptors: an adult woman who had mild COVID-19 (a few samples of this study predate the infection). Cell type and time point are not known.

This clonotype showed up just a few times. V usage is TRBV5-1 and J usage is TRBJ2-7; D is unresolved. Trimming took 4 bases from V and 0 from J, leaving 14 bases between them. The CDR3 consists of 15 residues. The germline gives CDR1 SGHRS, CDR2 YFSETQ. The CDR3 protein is CASSRGTTNSYEQYF. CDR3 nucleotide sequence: TGCGCCAGCAGCCGAGGAACGACAAACTCCTACGAGCAGTACTTC.

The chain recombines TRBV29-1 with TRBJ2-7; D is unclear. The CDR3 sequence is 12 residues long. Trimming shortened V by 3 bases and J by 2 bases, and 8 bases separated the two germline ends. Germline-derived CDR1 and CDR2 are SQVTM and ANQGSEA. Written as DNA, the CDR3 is TGCAGCGTTGAGCTACCTGCCTACGAGCAGTACTTC. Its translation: CSVELPAYEQYF.

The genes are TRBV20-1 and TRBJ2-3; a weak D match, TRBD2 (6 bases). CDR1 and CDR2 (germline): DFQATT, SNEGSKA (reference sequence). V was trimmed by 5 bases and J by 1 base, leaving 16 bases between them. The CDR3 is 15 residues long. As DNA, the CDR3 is TGCAGTGCTCCCGACCTAGCGAGGGGCACAGATACGCAGTATTTT. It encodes CSAPDLARGTDTQYF.

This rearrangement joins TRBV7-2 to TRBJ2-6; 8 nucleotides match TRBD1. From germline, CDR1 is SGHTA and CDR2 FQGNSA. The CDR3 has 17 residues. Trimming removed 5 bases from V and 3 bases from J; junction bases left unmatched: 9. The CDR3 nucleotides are TGTGCCAGCAGCCTCTCCGGGACAGGCAATGGGGCCAACGTCCTGACTTTC. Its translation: CASSLSGTGNGANVLTF.

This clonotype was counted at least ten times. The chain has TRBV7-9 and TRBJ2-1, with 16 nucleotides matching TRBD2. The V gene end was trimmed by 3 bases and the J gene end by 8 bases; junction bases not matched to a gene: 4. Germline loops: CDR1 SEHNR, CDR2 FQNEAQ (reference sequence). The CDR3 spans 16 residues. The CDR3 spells CASSFTGTSGRDEQFF. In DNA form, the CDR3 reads TGTGCCAGCAGCTTCACCGGGACTAGCGGGAGGGATGAGCAGTTCTTC.

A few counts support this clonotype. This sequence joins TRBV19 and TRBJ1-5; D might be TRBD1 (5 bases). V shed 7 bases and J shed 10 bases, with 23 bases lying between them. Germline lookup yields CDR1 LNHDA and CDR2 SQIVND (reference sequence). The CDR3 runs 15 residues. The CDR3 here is CASTSEGFAGNPQHF. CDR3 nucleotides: TGTGCCAGTACCTCGGAGGGGTTCGCCGGAAATCCCCAGCATTTT. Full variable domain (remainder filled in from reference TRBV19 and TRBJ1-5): DGGITQSPKYLFRKEGQNVTLSCEQNLNHDAMYWYRQDPGQGLRLIYYSQIVNDFQKGDIAEGYSVSREKKESFPLTVTSAQKNPTAFYLCASTSEGFAGNPQHFGDGTRLSIL.

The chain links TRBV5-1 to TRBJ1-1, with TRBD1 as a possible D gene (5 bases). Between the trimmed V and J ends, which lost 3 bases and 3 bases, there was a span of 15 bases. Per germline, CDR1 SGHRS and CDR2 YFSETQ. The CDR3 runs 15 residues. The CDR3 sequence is CASSWVVGRDTEAFF. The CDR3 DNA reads TGCGCCAGCAGCTGGGTGGTGGGCAGGGACACTGAAGCTTTCTTT.

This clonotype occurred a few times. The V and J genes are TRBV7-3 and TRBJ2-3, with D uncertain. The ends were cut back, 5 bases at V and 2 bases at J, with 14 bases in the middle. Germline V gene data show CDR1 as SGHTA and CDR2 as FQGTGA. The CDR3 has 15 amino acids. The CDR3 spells CASSPTYGNTDTQYF. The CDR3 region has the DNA TGTGCCAGCAGCCCCACCTATGGAAACACAGATACGCAGTATTTT. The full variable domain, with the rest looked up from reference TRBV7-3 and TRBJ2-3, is GAGVSQTPSNKVTEKGKYVELRCDPISGHTALYWYRQSLGQGPEFLIYFQGTGAADDSGLPNDRFFAVRPEGSVSTLKIQRTERGDSAVYLCASSPTYGNTDTQYFGPGTRLTVL.

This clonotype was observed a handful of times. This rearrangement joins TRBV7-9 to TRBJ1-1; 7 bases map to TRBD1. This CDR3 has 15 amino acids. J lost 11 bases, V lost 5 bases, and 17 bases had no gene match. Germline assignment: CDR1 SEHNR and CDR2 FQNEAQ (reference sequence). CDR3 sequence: CASSPPSTGMKGAFF. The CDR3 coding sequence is TGTGCCAGCAGCCCGCCATCGACAGGGATGAAGGGGGCTTTCTTT.

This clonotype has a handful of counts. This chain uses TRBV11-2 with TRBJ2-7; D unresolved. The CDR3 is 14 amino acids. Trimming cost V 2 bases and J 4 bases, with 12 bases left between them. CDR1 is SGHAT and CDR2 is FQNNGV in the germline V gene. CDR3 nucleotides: TGTGCCAGCAGCTTAAGACCGCCCCATTACGAGCAGTACTTC. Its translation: CASSLRPPHYEQYF.

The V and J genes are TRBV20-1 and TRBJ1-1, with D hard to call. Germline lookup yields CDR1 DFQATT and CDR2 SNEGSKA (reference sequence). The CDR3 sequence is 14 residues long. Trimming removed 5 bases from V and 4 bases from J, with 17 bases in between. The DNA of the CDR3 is TGCAGTGCTGTTCGGGAGGTCCGGAGCACTGAAGCTTTCTTT. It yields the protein CSAVREVRSTEAFF.

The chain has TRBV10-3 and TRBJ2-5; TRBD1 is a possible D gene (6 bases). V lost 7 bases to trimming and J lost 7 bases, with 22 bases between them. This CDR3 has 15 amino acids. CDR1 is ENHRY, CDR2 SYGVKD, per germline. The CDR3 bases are TGTGCCATCACCCCAGAGGACAGCTTCTTAGGGACCCAGTACTTC. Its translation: CAITPEDSFLGTQYF.

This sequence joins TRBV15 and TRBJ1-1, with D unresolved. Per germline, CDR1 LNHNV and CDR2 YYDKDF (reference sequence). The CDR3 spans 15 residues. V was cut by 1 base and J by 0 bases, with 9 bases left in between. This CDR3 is CATSRAAKLNTEAFF. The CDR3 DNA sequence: TGTGCCACCAGCAGAGCGGCTAAACTGAACACTGAAGCTTTCTTT.

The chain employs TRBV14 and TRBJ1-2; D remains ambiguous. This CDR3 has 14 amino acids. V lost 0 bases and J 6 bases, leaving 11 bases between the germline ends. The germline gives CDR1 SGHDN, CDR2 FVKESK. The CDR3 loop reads CASSQDLIRNGYTF. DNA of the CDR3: TGTGCCAGCAGCCAAGACCTGATCCGTAATGGCTACACCTTC.

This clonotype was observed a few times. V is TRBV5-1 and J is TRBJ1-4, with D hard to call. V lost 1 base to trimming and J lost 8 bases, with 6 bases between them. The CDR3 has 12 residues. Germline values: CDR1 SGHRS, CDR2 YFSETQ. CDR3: CASSLNNEKLFF. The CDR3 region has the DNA TGCGCCAGCAGCTTGAATAACGAAAAACTGTTTTTT.

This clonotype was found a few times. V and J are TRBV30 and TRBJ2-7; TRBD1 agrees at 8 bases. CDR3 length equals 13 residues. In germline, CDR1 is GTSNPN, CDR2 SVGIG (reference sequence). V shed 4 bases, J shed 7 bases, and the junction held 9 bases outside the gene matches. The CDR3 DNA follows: TGTGCCTGGACCCGGGACAGGCGGAGGGAGCAGTACTTC. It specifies CAWTRDRRREQYF.

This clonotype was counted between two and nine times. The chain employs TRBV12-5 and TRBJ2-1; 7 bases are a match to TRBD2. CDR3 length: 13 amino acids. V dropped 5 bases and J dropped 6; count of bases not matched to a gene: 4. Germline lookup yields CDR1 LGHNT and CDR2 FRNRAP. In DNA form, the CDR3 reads TGTGCTAGTGGTCACGGGACTACCAATGAGCAGTTCTTC. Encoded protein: CASGHGTTNEQFF.

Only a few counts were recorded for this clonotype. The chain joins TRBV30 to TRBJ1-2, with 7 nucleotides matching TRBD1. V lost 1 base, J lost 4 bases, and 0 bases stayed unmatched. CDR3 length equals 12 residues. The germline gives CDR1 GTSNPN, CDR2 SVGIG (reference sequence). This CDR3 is CAWSGDSYGYTF. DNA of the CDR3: TGTGCCTGGAGTGGGGACAGCTATGGCTACACCTTC. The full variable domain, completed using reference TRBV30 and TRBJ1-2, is SQTIHQWPATLVQPVGSPLSLECTVEGTSNPNLYWYRQAAGRGLQLLFYSVGIGQISSEVPQNLSASRPQDRQFILSSKKLLLSDSGFYLCAWSGDSYGYTFGSGTRLTVV.

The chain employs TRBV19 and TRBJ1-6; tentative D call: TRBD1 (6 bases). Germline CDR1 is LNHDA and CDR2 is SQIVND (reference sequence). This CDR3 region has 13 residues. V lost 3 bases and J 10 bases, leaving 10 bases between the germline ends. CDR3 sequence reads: CASSIGGASPLHF. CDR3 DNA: TGTGCCAGTAGTATCGGGGGGGCCTCACCCCTCCACTTT.

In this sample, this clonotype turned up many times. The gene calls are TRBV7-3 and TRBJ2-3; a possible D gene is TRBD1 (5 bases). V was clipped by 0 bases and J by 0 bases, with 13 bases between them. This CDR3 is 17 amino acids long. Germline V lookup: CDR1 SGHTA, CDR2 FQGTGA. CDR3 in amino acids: CASSLTLGVTSTDTQYF. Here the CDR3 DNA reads TGTGCCAGCAGCTTAACGTTAGGGGTTACTAGCACAGATACGCAGTATTTT.

The CDR3 DNA reads as TGTGCCAGCAGTTTCGTCTCGGGGGGGGGCTTTCAGCCCCAGCATTTT. Translating it yields CASSFVSGGGFQPQHF. This chain connects TRBV12-3 or TRBV12-4 to TRBJ1-5; D perhaps matches TRBD1 (6 bases). Trimming took off 3 bases at V and 6 bases at J, with 18 bases between the two ends. The length of the CDR3 is 16 residues.

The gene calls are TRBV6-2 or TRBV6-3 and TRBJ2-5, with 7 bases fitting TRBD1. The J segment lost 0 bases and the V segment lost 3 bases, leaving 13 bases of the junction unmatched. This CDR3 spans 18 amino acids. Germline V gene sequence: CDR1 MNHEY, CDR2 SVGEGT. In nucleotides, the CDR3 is TGTGCCAGCAGTTATGGACAGGAAACCCCTCAATACCAAGAGACCCAGTACTTC. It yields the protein CASSYGQETPQYQETQYF.

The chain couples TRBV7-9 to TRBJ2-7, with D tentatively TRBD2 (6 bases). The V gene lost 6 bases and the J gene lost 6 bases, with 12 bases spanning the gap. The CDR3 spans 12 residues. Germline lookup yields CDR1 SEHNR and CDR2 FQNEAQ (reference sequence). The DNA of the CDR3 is TGTGCCAGCAGGCGGGACCTAACCGAGCAGTACTTC. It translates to CASRRDLTEQYF.

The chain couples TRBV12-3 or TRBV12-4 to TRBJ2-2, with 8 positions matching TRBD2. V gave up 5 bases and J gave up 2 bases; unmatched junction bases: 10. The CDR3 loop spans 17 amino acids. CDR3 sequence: CASSPPWTSSNTGELFF. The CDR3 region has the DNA TGTGCCAGCAGTCCCCCCTGGACTAGCAGTAACACCGGGGAGCTGTTTTTT.

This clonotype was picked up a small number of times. The CDR3 sequence: CASSPAGTNTEAFF. The CDR3 DNA reads as TGTGCCAGTAGCCCGGCAGGAACGAACACTGAAGCTTTCTTT. The chain is built from TRBV19 and TRBJ1-1; D is uncertain. The V and J ends lost 6 bases and 1 base respectively, with 12 bases between them. The CDR3 is 14 amino acids. Germline V gene sequence: CDR1 LNHDA, CDR2 SQIVND (reference sequence).

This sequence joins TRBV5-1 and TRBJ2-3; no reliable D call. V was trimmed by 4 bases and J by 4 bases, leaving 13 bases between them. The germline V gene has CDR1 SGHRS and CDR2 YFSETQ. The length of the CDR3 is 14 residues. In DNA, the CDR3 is TGCGCCAGCAGCGTAAGCGCTGGTCCAGATACGCAGTATTTT. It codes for CASSVSAGPDTQYF.

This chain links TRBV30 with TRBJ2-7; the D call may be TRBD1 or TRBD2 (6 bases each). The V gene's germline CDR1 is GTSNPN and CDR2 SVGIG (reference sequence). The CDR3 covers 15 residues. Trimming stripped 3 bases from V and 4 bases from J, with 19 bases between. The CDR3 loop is CAWRLPRGRTYEQYF. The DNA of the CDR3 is TGTGCCTGGAGACTACCCCGGGGGCGGACATACGAGCAGTACTTC.

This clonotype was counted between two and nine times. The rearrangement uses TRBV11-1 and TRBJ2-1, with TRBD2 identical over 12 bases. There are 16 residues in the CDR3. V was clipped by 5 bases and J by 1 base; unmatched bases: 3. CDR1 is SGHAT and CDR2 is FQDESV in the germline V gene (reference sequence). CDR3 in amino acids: CASSRLAGASYNEQFF. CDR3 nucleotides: TGTGCCAGCAGCCGACTAGCGGGAGCTTCCTACAATGAGCAGTTCTTC.

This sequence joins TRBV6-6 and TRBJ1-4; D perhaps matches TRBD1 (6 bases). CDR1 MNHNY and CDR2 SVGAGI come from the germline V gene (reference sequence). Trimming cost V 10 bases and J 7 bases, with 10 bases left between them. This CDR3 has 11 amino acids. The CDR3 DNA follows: TGTGCCATCTCACAGGGTGAAAAACTGTTTTTT. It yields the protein CAISQGEKLFF.

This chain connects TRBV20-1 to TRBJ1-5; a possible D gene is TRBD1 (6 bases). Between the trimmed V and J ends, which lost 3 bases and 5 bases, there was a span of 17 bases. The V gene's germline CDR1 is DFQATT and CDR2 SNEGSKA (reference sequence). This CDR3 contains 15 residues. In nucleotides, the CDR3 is TGCAGTGCTAGGAAGGGGGGAGCGGGGGATCAGCCCCAGCATTTT. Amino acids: CSARKGGAGDQPQHF.